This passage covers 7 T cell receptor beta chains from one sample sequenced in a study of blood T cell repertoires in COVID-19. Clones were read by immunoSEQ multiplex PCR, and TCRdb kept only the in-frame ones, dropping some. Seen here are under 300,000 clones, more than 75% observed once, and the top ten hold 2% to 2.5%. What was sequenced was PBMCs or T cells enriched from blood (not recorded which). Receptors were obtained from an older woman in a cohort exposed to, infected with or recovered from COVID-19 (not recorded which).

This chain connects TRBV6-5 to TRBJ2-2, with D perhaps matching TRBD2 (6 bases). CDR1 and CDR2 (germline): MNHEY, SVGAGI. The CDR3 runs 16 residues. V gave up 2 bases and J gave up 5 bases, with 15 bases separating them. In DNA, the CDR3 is TGTGCCAGCAGTTACGTATCCCGGGGGTTAACCGGGGAGCTGTTTTTT. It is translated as CASSYVSRGLTGELFF.

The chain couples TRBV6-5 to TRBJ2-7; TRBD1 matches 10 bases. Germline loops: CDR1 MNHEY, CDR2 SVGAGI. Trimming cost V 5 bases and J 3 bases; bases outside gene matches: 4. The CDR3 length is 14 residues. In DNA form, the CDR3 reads TGTGCCAGCAGTCGGACAGGGGGACTCTACGAGCAGTACTTC. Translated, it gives CASSRTGGLYEQYF.

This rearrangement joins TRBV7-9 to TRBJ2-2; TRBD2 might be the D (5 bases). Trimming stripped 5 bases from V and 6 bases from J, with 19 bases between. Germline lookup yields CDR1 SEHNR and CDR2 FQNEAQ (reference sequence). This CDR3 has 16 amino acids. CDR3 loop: CASSRYQSGSPGELFF. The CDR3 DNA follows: TGTGCCAGCAGCCGATACCAATCTGGGAGTCCCGGGGAGCTGTTTTTT. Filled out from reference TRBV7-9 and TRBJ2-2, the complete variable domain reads DTGVSQNPRHKITKRGQNVTFRCDPISEHNRLYWYRQTLGQGPEFLTYFQNEAQLEKSRLLSDRFSAERPKGSFSTLEIQRTEQGDSAMYLCASSRYQSGSPGELFFGEGSRLTVL.

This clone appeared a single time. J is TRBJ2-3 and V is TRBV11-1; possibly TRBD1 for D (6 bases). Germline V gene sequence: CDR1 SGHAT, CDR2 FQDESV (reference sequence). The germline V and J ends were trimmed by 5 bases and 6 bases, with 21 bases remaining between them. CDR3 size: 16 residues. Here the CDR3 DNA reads TGTGCCAGCAGCCCTCGACAGGACTGGACGTGGGATACGCAGTATTTT. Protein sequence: CASSPRQDWTWDTQYF.

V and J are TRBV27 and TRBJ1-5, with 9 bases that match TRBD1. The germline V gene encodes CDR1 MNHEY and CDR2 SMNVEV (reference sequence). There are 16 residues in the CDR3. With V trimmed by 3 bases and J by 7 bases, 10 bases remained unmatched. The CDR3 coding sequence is TGTGCCAGCAGTTTGTCCGTTGGACAGGGGTTGCAGCCCCAGCATTTT. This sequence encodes CASSLSVGQGLQPQHF.

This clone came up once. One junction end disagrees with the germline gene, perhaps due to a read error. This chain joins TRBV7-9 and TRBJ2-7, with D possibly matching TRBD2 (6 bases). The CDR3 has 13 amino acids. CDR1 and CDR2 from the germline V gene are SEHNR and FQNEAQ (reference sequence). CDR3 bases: TGTGCCAGCAGCTTAGAGGCGACGGGGGACGCACACTTC. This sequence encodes CASSLEATGDAHF.

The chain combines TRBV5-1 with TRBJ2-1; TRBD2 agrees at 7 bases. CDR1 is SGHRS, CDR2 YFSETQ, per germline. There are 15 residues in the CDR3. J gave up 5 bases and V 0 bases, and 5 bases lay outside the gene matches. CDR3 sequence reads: CASSLVASGDNEQFF. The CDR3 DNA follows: TGCGCCAGCAGCTTGGTAGCTAGCGGAGACAATGAGCAGTTCTTC.